The 28 T cell receptor beta chains below all came from one sample that was sequenced in a study of blood T cell repertoires in COVID-19. Only in-frame clones appear in the TCRdb table, and some are missing; sequencing was by immunoSEQ multiplex PCR. The sample shows 170,000 or so clones, over 70% of them seen only once. Input material: peripheral blood. The receptors here all came from a woman aged 60-75 years with acute or convalescent COVID-19.

The chain couples TRBV4-1 to TRBJ2-1, with 8 positions matching TRBD2. Germline CDR1 reads MGHRA; CDR2 reads YSYEKL. The CDR3 spans 16 residues. Trimming cost V 0 bases and J 0 bases; bases outside gene matches: 1. DNA of the CDR3: TGCGCCAGCAGCCAAGAAGCGGGGGCCTCCTACAATGAGCAGTTCTTC. Protein product: CASSQEAGASYNEQFF.

This chain connects TRBV7-3 to TRBJ2-1, with a tentative D call TRBD2 (6 bases). The CDR3 is 15 amino acids. Germline V gives CDR1 SGHTA, CDR2 FQGTGA. Between the trimmed V and J ends, which lost 5 bases and 0 bases, there was a span of 11 bases. The chain's CDR3 is CASSPRRDSYNEQFF. CDR3 DNA: TGTGCCAGCAGCCCCCGGAGGGACTCCTACAATGAGCAGTTCTTC.

This clone appeared a single time. CDR3 DNA: TGTGCCAGCACCCGGACAGGGGAGAACACTGAAGCTTTCTTT. Residues: CASTRTGENTEAFF. V and J are TRBV7-9 and TRBJ1-1, with 9 bases aligning to TRBD1. With 7 bases clipped from V and 1 base from J, the junction kept 4 bases outside the gene matches. Germline values: CDR1 SEHNR, CDR2 FQNEAQ (reference sequence). This CDR3 is 14 amino acids long.

This chain uses TRBV30 with TRBJ1-2, with D unclear. The germline V and J ends were trimmed by 0 bases and 4 bases, with 6 bases remaining between them. The CDR3 sequence is 12 residues long. CDR1 and CDR2 (germline): GTSNPN, SVGIG (reference sequence). The DNA for the CDR3 is TGTGCCTGGAGTGTACAGATCTATGGCTACACCTTC. This encodes CAWSVQIYGYTF.

This chain uses TRBV6-5 with TRBJ2-7, with a weak D call TRBD1 (5 bases). Germline assignment: CDR1 MNHEY and CDR2 SVGAGI. The CDR3 sequence is 13 residues long. V was shortened by 6 bases and J by 0 bases, with 9 bases between the two germline ends. In nucleotides, the CDR3 is TGTGCCAGCAGCCCGACAGTCTCCTACGAGCAGTACTTC. This codes for CASSPTVSYEQYF.

V and J are TRBV28 and TRBJ1-5; D unresolved. V was clipped by 1 base and J by 3 bases, with 10 bases between them. The CDR3 loop spans 15 amino acids. Germline V gene lookup returns CDR1 MDHEN and CDR2 SYDVKM. CDR3 nucleotides: TGTGCCAGCAGTTTATCTGGCAAGAACAATCAGCCCCAGCATTTT. It codes for CASSLSGKNNQPQHF.

The chain is built from TRBV9 and TRBJ2-3; maybe TRBD2 (5 bases). Trimming left V 5 bases short and J 6 bases short, with 16 bases between. The germline V gene encodes CDR1 SGDLS and CDR2 YYNGEE. The length of the CDR3 is 14 residues. The DNA for the CDR3 is TGTGCCAGCAGACCGATTGGAGGTCCCGATACGCAGTATTTT. It is translated as CASRPIGGPDTQYF.

The chain has TRBV28 and TRBJ1-3; 8 nucleotides align to TRBD1. From germline, CDR1 is MDHEN and CDR2 SYDVKM. V lost 4 bases and J lost 8; bases outside the gene matches: 13. The CDR3 loop spans 16 amino acids. Here the CDR3 reads CASSSPGTGRQDTIYF. CDR3 bases: TGTGCCAGCAGTTCCCCAGGGACAGGTCGGCAGGACACCATATATTTT.

The rearrangement joins TRBV12-3 or TRBV12-4 to TRBJ1-5, with unresolved D. Trimming left V 6 bases short and J 0 bases short, with 6 bases between. This CDR3 has 13 residues. The CDR3 DNA sequence: TGTGCCAGCAGGTCAAATAGCAATCAGCCCCAGCATTTT. Translation: CASRSNSNQPQHF.

The rearrangement links TRBV4-2 to TRBJ2-1; 12 nucleotides align to TRBD2. In germline, CDR1 is LGHNA, CDR2 YNFKEQ. Trimming took 1 base from V and 6 from J; bases not matched to a gene: 10. The CDR3 sequence is 18 residues long. The CDR3 DNA sequence: TGTGCCAGCAGCCAAGTCCAACGACTAGCGGGGGAGGGCAATGAGCAGTTCTTC. Amino acids: CASSQVQRLAGEGNEQFF.

This chain links TRBV28 with TRBJ1-2; D remains ambiguous. This CDR3 is built from 17 residues. Between the trimmed V and J ends, which lost 7 bases and 4 bases, there was a span of 25 bases. Germline V gene lookup returns CDR1 MDHEN and CDR2 SYDVKM. This CDR3 is CASIPMGISGEGYGYTF. The CDR3 bases are TGTGCCAGCATCCCTATGGGCATTTCAGGCGAGGGCTATGGCTACACCTTC.

The chain carries TRBV30 and TRBJ2-5; 10 positions match TRBD2. Germline lookup yields CDR1 GTSNPN and CDR2 SVGIG (reference sequence). The CDR3 consists of 14 residues. The J segment lost 0 bases and the V segment lost 3 bases, leaving 1 base of the junction unmatched. CDR3 loop: CAWSGLADQETQYF. CDR3 nucleotides: TGTGCCTGGAGCGGACTAGCGGACCAAGAGACCCAGTACTTC.

This chain connects TRBV12-3 or TRBV12-4 to TRBJ1-2; no clear D gene. Trimming removed 3 bases from V and 8 bases from J, with 13 bases in between. The CDR3 extends over 13 amino acids. CDR3 protein: CASSFSILWGYTF. As DNA, the CDR3 is TGTGCCAGCAGTTTCTCAATCCTATGGGGCTACACCTTC.

This chain's CDR3 is CASSLGLAGRPEQFF. The CDR3 DNA is TGTGCCAGCAGCTTAGGGCTAGCGGGGAGACCGGAGCAGTTCTTC. The rearrangement joins TRBV7-6 to TRBJ2-1, with 9 nucleotides matching TRBD2. CDR3 length: 15 amino acids. CDR1 and CDR2 from the germline V gene are SGHVS and FNYEAQ. The junction had 8 bases not matched to a gene; V was cut back by 1 base and J by 10 bases.

The chain joins TRBV10-3 to TRBJ1-6; no clear D. Per germline, CDR1 ENHRY and CDR2 SYGVKD. This CDR3 has 14 residues. The V end was cut by 4 bases, the J end by 10 bases, with 14 bases between. CDR3 bases: TGTGCCATCAGTGGGGCCTCCGTTGGCTCACCCCTCCACTTT. Its translation is CAISGASVGSPLHF.

This clone occurred a few times. The V gene is TRBV7-6, the J gene TRBJ2-7, with 10 nucleotides matching TRBD1. This CDR3 spans 16 amino acids. From germline, CDR1 is SGHVS and CDR2 FNYEAQ. Trimming took 0 bases from V and 3 from J; bases not matched to a gene: 5. The CDR3 DNA reads TGTGCCAGCAGCTTAGCCGCGGGACAGGGGATCTACGAGCAGTACTTC. Translating it yields CASSLAAGQGIYEQYF. The variable domain in full, with the rest retrieved from reference TRBV7-6 and TRBJ2-7, is GAGVSQSPRYKVTKRGQDVALRCDPISGHVSLYWYRQALGQGPEFLTYFNYEAQQDKSGLPNDRFSAERPEGSISTLTIQRTEQRDSAMYRCASSLAAGQGIYEQYFGPGTRLTVT.

The genes are TRBV7-2 and TRBJ2-7; 11 bases map to TRBD1. J was trimmed by 6 bases and V by 5 bases; bases with no gene match: 9. Germline CDR1 SGHTA, CDR2 FQGNSA. The CDR3 extends over 15 amino acids. CDR3: CASSQGQGGYSEQYF. The DNA of the CDR3 is TGTGCCAGCAGCCAGGGACAGGGGGGTTATAGCGAGCAGTACTTC.

The gene calls are TRBV30 and TRBJ1-1; weak D call: TRBD1 (5 bases). CDR1 is GTSNPN and CDR2 is SVGIG in the germline V gene (reference sequence). The V end was cut by 6 bases, the J end by 4 bases, with 21 bases between. There are 15 residues in the CDR3. The CDR3 region has the DNA TGTGCCTGTCCCCGTCGTAGGGGAGGCACCACTGAAGCTTTCTTT. It specifies CACPRRRGGTTEAFF.

This sequence joins TRBV5-1 and TRBJ1-1; TRBD1 aligns across 7 bases. The CDR3 totals 11 residues. The V gene's germline CDR1 is SGHRS and CDR2 YFSETQ. V gave up 4 bases and J gave up 11 bases; unmatched junction bases: 5. Written as DNA, the CDR3 is TGCGCCAGCAGCGAAAGGGGGCCTGCTTTCTTT. Amino acid sequence: CASSERGPAFF. Full variable domain (missing parts from reference TRBV5-1 and TRBJ1-1): KAGVTQTPRYLIKTRGQQVTLSCSPISGHRSVSWYQQTPGQGLQFLFEYFSETQRNKGNFPGRFSGRQFSNSRSEMNVSTLELGDSALYLCASSERGPAFFGQGTRLTVV.

This clone was recorded at least ten times. The chain is built from TRBV2 and TRBJ2-3, with 7 nucleotides matching TRBD2. The trim removed 3 bases at V and 5 bases at J, leaving 5 bases unmatched. Germline-derived CDR1 and CDR2 are SNHLY and FYNNEI. CDR3 size: 14 residues. The CDR3 DNA reads as TGTGCCAGCAGTGAGACTAGCACGGTAGATACGCAGTATTTT. Translation gives CASSETSTVDTQYF.

The chain combines TRBV20-1 with TRBJ2-7, with D possibly being TRBD1 (5 bases). The CDR3 totals 11 residues. The V gene's germline CDR1 is DFQATT and CDR2 SNEGSKA (reference sequence). Trimming stripped 2 bases from V and 6 bases from J, with 8 bases between. CDR3 in DNA: TGCAGTGCTAGACACCAGGGCGAGCAGTACTTC. This codes for CSARHQGEQYF.

The V and J genes are TRBV25-1 and TRBJ1-2; 9 positions match TRBD1. CDR3 size: 16 residues. From germline, CDR1 is MGHDK and CDR2 SYGVNS. J was trimmed by 7 bases and V by 2 bases; bases with no gene match: 11. The CDR3 DNA reads as TGTGCCAGCAGTGAACCCCGCCAGCGACAGGGGGGTGGCTACACCTTC. Its protein is CASSEPRQRQGGGYTF.

The V call is TRBV3-1 (or the pseudogene TRBV3-2), the J call TRBJ2-5, with D hard to call. CDR1 and CDR2 from the germline V gene are LGHDT and YNNKEL (reference sequence). The CDR3 has 12 residues. Trimming removed 3 bases from V and 5 bases from J, with 7 bases in between. Here the CDR3 reads CASSQEQETQYF. The CDR3 coding sequence is TGTGCCAGCAGCCAGGAACAGGAGACCCAGTACTTC.

Comments on this clone: This CDR3 is also generated by other DNA sequences in the sample. This sequence joins TRBV28 and TRBJ2-7, with 9 bases identical to TRBD2. The CDR3 totals 14 residues. Per the germline V gene, CDR1 is MDHEN and CDR2 is SYDVKM. J lost 4 bases, V lost 2 bases, and 3 bases had no gene match. This chain's CDR3 is CASSLAGGPYEQYF. The DNA of the CDR3 is TGTGCCAGCAGTTTAGCGGGGGGGCCTTACGAGCAGTACTTC.

V usage is TRBV18 and J usage is TRBJ2-1; 8 positions match TRBD2. Trimming cost V 3 bases and J 8 bases; bases outside gene matches: 9. The CDR3 has 15 residues. Germline assignment: CDR1 KGHSH and CDR2 LQKENI. The CDR3: CASSPRAGEYYEQFF. Here the CDR3 DNA reads TGTGCCAGCTCACCCAGAGCGGGGGAATACTATGAGCAGTTCTTC.

The chain combines TRBV11-2 with TRBJ2-1, with 8 bases identical to TRBD1. The germline CDR1 and CDR2 sequences are SGHAT and FQNNGV. Trimming took 1 base from V and 4 from J; bases not matched to a gene: 0. The CDR3 covers 14 residues. As DNA, the CDR3 is TGTGCCAGCAGCTTAGGACAGGGGTACAATGAGCAGTTCTTC. Its protein product is CASSLGQGYNEQFF.

The chain recombines TRBV5-8 with TRBJ2-5; 9 nucleotides agree with TRBD2. This CDR3 is 17 amino acids long. V dropped 4 bases and J dropped 2; count of bases not matched to a gene: 12. The germline gives CDR1 SGHTS, CDR2 YDEGEE. DNA for the CDR3: TGTGCCAGCAGCCCCTTCGGGAGCGGGGGGCTTCAAGAGACCCAGTACTTC. Protein product: CASSPFGSGGLQETQYF. Looking up the rest from reference TRBV5-8 and TRBJ2-5 gives the full variable domain: EAGVTQSPTHLIKTRGQQATLRCSPISGHTSVYWYQQALGLGLQFLLWYDEGEERNRGNFPPRFSGRQFPNYSSELNVNALELEDSALYLCASSPFGSGGLQETQYFGPGTRLLVL.

The gene calls are TRBV29-1 and TRBJ1-1, with 7 nucleotides matching TRBD1. Germline values: CDR1 SQVTM, CDR2 ANQGSEA. The CDR3 sequence is 13 residues long. V lost 6 bases to trimming and J lost 1 base; unmatched junction nucleotides: 5. This CDR3 reads CSVPGDRNTEAFF. The CDR3 DNA reads TGCAGCGTGCCGGGGGACAGGAACACTGAAGCTTTCTTT.